This record looks at one TCR beta chain sequence and its context. The repertoire was sequenced with immunoSEQ multiplex PCR; TCRdb's copy has only in-frame clones and lacks some. The data contain some 90,000 clones, approximately 90% of them singletons. The CDR3 contains 16 residues. Germline CDR1 and CDR2: LGHNA and YNFKEQ. V lost 8 bases to trimming and J lost 4 bases; unmatched junction nucleotides: 14. The source of the sample is a study of control samples from healthy donors and cancer patients. The V and J genes are TRBV4-2 and TRBJ1-3; TRBD1 matches 7 bases. The sample consisted of blood. This TCR was sampled from a woman aged 50 to 60 in good health. The CDR3 sequence: CASSQGGQSPGNTIYF. CDR3 DNA: TGTGCCAGCTCCCAGGGGGGACAGTCTCCCGGAAACACCATATATTTT.